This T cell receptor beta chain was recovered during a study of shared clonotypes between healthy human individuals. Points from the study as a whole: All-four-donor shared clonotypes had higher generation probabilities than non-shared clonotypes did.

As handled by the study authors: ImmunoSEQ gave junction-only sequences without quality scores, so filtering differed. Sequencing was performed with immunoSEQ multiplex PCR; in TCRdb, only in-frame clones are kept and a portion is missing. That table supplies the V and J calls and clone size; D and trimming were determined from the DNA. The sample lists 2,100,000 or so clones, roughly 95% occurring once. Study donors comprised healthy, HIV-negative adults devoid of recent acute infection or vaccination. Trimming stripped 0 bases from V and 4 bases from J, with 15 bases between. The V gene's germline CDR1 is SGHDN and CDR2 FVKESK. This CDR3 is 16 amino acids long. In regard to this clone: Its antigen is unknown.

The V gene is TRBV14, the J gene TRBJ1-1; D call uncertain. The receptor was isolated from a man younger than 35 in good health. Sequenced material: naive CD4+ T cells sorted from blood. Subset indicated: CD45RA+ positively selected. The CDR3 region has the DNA TGTGCCAGCAGCCAAGAGGTCCGACCCTCTGGCACTGAAGCTTTCTTT. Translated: CASSQEVRPSGTEAFF.